The clone carrying this T cell receptor (beta chain) has ten or more counts. TCRdb reanalysed the 5' RACE reads using MiXCR and keeps one entry per CDR3 protein. The repertoire holds a few hundred thousand distinct CDR3 sequences, around 10% seen once, with around 7% in the top ten. The data originate from a study of CD8 T cells in ankylosing spondylitis. The CDR3 contains 15 residues. Germline-derived CDR1 and CDR2 are DFQATT and SNEGSKA (reference sequence). Trimming pared 5 bases from V and 0 bases from J, leaving 13 bases between. Sample: blood, either unsorted or a sorted T cell fraction (not recorded which). The V gene is TRBV20-1, the J gene TRBJ1-4; D is perhaps TRBD1 (5 bases). This sequence originates from a male donor with ankylosing spondylitis or in good health (not recorded which). The CDR3 protein is CSAPTDSPTNEKLFF. The CDR3 nucleotides are TGCAGTGCTCCGACCGACAGCCCAACTAATGAAAAACTGTTTTTT.